This is a list of T cell receptor beta chains from one sample in a study of metastatic and nonmetastatic thyroid tumors. Via MiXCR, TCRdb re-called the PCR reads. This table holds approximately 28,000 clones, approximately 15% found once. Sequences were obtained from blood. The receptors here all came from a male donor with papillary thyroid cancer or a benign thyroid nodule (not recorded which). Some clones in this sample may be carry-over from other donors' samples. The CDR3 runs from the conserved cysteine through the conserved F or W. D genes are given only for firm matches. Size values are once, few and many counts, or a class for expanded clones, and some rows have none.

TRBV30	many	.	TRBJ1-5	TGTGCCTGGAGTGTACGGAGGCCGGGAAGCAATCAGCCCCAGCATTTT	CAWSVRRPGSNQPQHF
TRBV2	many	TRBD1	TRBJ2-7	TGTGCCAGCAGTGCTAGCGACAGGGGGGAGTACTTC	CASSASDRGEYF
TRBV12-3/TRBV12-4	many	.	TRBJ1-6	TGTGCCAGCAGGCTCCAAGGCTTCTATAATTCACCCCTCCACTTT	CASRLQGFYNSPLHF
TRBV19	many	TRBD1	TRBJ2-2	TGTGCCACCACCGGACAGGGAACCGGGGAGCTGTTTTTT	CATTGQGTGELFF
TRBV28	few	.	TRBJ1-3	TGTGCCAGCAGTTTGACATCTAGGACCCCTGGAAACACCATATATTTT	CASSLTSRTPGNTIYF
TRBV11-3	many	.	TRBJ1-1	TGTGCCAGCAGCTTAGATCACGGGGTAGGGGACACTGAAGCTTTCTTT	CASSLDHGVGDTEAFF
TRBV4-2	many	.	TRBJ2-7	TGTGCCAGCAGCCAAGAGTACACGTACCTATCCTACGAGCAGTACTTC	CASSQEYTYLSYEQYF
TRBV3-1	many	.	TRBJ2-7	TGTGCCAGCAGCTTCAGAAGAGAGAGCTCCTACGAGCAGTACTTC	CASSFRRESSYEQYF
TRBV11-2	.	TRBD1	TRBJ1-3	TGTGCCAGCAGCTTGGACAGGAACACTTTCTATGGAACCACCAGATATTTT	CASSLDRNTFYGTTRYF
TRBV20-1	many	.	TRBJ1-2	TGCAGTGCTAGAGATCTTCCAGGGGCCGTCTATGGCTACACCTTC	CSARDLPGAVYGYTF
TRBV30	.	.	TRBJ1-1	TGTGCCTGGAGTCCTACAGGACCTGAAGCTTTCTTT	CAWSPTGPEAFF
TRBV12-3/TRBV12-4	many	.	TRBJ2-1	TGTGCCAGCAGTGGAGGACTCAGCAATGAGCAGTTCTTC	CASSGGLSNEQFF
TRBV30	many	.	TRBJ1-5	TGTGCCTGGACCAGACCCGGCGGTCAGCCCCAGCATTTT	CAWTRPGGQPQHF
TRBV11-2	medium-sized	.	TRBJ1-2	TGTGCCAGCAGCTCCCGGGGGACGGGATATGGCTACACCTTC	CASSSRGTGYGYTF
TRBV27	few	TRBD1	TRBJ1-5	TGTGCCAGCAGTTTAGTTGCGACAGGGGGACAGCCCCAGCATTTT	CASSLVATGGQPQHF
TRBV20-1	.	TRBD1	TRBJ1-2	TGCAGTGCTAACGGGACAGAAAATAACTATGGCTACACCTTC	CSANGTENNYGYTF
TRBV4-1	.	.	TRBJ2-7	TGCGCCATCAGCCAAGATACCGGCAGCTACGAGCATTACTTC	CAISQDTGSYEHYF
TRBV11-3	many	TRBD1	TRBJ2-5	TGTGCCAGCAGCTCGGGCACAGGGGGCGCGGACGGACGGGAGACCCAGTACTTC	CASSSGTGGADGRETQYF
TRBV5-6	many	.	TRBJ1-2	TGTGCCAGCACCAGGGACCCCGAAAGCCCTAACTATGGCTACACCTTC	CASTRDPESPNYGYTF
TRBV18	many	.	TRBJ2-2	TGTGCCAGCTCCCCCGAGAGGGGGACCGGGGAGCTGTTTTTT	CASSPERGTGELFF
TRBV6-4	many	TRBD1	TRBJ2-7	TGTGCCAGCAAAAGACAGGGTGGTCCGCAGTACTTC	CASKRQGGPQYF
TRBV12-3/TRBV12-4	few	TRBD1	TRBJ1-1	TGTGCCAGCAGTCCCCGGACAGGGGTGTGGAACACTGAATCTTTCTTT	CASSPRTGVWNTESFF
TRBV6-1	many	.	TRBJ2-5	TGTGCCAGCAGTGAACGTCACGAGACCCAGTACTTC	CASSERHETQYF
TRBV7-6	many	.	TRBJ1-5	TGTGCCAGCAGCCAGGGGCAAAAAAGGCTAAATCAGCCCCAGCATTTT	CASSQGQKRLNQPQHF
TRBV10-3	many	.	TRBJ2-7	TGTGCCATCAGTTCCCCTCCCTACGAGCAGTACTTC	CAISSPPYEQYF
TRBV6-5	.	TRBD1	TRBJ1-1	TGTGCCAGCAGTTCGGGACAGCCGGTCTCTGAAGCTCTCTTT	CASSSGQPVSEALF
TRBV20-1	.	TRBD2	TRBJ2-2	TGCAGTGCGTCTAGCGGGGGGTCGAACACCAGGGAGCTGTTTTTT	CSASSGGSNTRELFF
TRBV20-1	many	.	TRBJ1-1	TGCAGTGCTACGGGGAGCGTGGGCACTGAAGCTTTCTTT	CSATGSVGTEAFF
TRBV5-4	many	.	TRBJ1-2	TGTGCCAGCAGCTTGGTTGGGGGGGGGCATGGCTACACCTTC	CASSLVGGGHGYTF
TRBV5-6	many	.	TRBJ1-1	TGTGCCAGCAGTTTAAGCCTCAAAGAGAACACTGAAGCTTTCTTT	CASSLSLKENTEAFF
TRBV5-4	many	.	TRBJ1-2	TGTGCCAGCACCGACGACAGGAACTATGGCTACACCTTC	CASTDDRNYGYTF
TRBV6-2/TRBV6-3	.	.	TRBJ2-2	TGTGCCAGCAGTTACGGGAACAAGGGTGGGGAGCTGTTTTTT	CASSYGNKGGELFF
TRBV6-2/TRBV6-3	medium-sized	TRBD1	TRBJ1-2	TGTGCCAGCAGCCCGGGACAGGAAGTTTATGGCTACACCTTC	CASSPGQEVYGYTF
TRBV10-2	many	.	TRBJ2-5	TGCGCCAGCAGTGAAGTCCCAGGTTCTGGGACCCAGTACTTC	CASSEVPGSGTQYF
TRBV6-1	medium-sized	TRBD1	TRBJ1-3	TGTGCCAGCAGTACCGGGACAGGGTCTGGAAACACCATATATTTT	CASSTGTGSGNTIYF
TRBV27	many	.	TRBJ2-7	TGTGCCAGCAGTTTAACAGGGAGCTCCTACGAGCAGTACTTC	CASSLTGSSYEQYF
TRBV30	.	.	TRBJ2-7	TGTGCCTGGAGTGACACAGCGGGTTCGGACGAGCAGTACTTC	CAWSDTAGSDEQYF
TRBV19	.	TRBD2	TRBJ2-1	TGCGCCAGCCGCCGTTCTAGCGGGGCTTACAATGAGCAGTTCTTC	CASRRSSGAYNEQFF
TRBV19	.	.	TRBJ1-1	TGTGCCAGTGGGGGCATTGAGGATACTGAAGCTTTCTTT	CASGGIEDTEAFF
TRBV6-1	many	.	TRBJ1-2	TGTGCCAGCAGAGACAGGACAATCTATGGCTACACCTTC	CASRDRTIYGYTF
TRBV30	many	TRBD1	TRBJ2-6	TGTGCCTGGAGTCCAGGGGGCTTAGGGTCTGGGGCCAACGTCCTGACTTTC	CAWSPGGLGSGANVLTF
TRBV7-3	.	TRBD2	TRBJ2-7	TGTGCCAGCAGCTCCCACGTAGCGGGGGCCTACGAGCAGTACTTC	CASSSHVAGAYEQYF
TRBV30	.	.	TRBJ1-3	TGTGCCTGGAGTTGGGGGGTCTTCTCTGGAAACACCATATATTTT	CAWSWGVFSGNTIYF
TRBV12-3/TRBV12-4	many	.	TRBJ1-5	TGTGCCAGCAGCCCATCCCTCGCGGAGGGGCCCCAGCATTTT	CASSPSLAEGPQHF
TRBV30	many	TRBD1	TRBJ1-5	TGTGCCTGGAGCGCCGGGACAGGGGCCTATAGCAATCAGCCCCAGCATTTT	CAWSAGTGAYSNQPQHF
TRBV5-1	many	TRBD2	TRBJ2-5	TGCGCCAGCAGCTCTAGCGGGGGGGCCGGGGAGACCCAGTACTTC	CASSSSGGAGETQYF
TRBV7-8	many	.	TRBJ2-5	TGTGCCAGCAGCTTCCTAGGGTACCAAGAGACCCAGTACTTC	CASSFLGYQETQYF
TRBV30	.	.	TRBJ2-2	TGTGCCTGGAATTTTAACACCGGGGAGCTGTTTTTT	CAWNFNTGELFF
TRBV10-3	many	.	TRBJ2-1	TGTGCCATCAGCCCCGGGACTCCCAATGAGCAGTTCTTC	CAISPGTPNEQFF
TRBV5-1	many	.	TRBJ2-7	TGCGCCAGTAGACTAGCCTACGAGCAGTACTTC	CASRLAYEQYF
TRBV7-9	many	.	TRBJ2-7	TGTGCCAGCAGCCCCCGGGACGCGGCCTACGAGCAGTACTTC	CASSPRDAAYEQYF
TRBV12-3/TRBV12-4	many	.	TRBJ2-7	TGTGCCAGCAGTTTCGGGTTGGTCGAGCAGTACTTC	CASSFGLVEQYF
TRBV6-1	many	.	TRBJ1-5	TGTGCCAGCAGTCCAGACGTGGGCAGCAATCAGCCCCAGCATTTT	CASSPDVGSNQPQHF